These 18 T cell receptor beta chains originate from one sample sequenced in a study of T cell responses to AZD1222 COVID-19 vaccine. Profiling relied on immunoSEQ multiplex PCR, and the TCRdb table lists in-frame clones only, not all of them. The repertoire includes some 90,000 clones, around 90% of them detected once, and roughly 15% sits in the top ten. Specimen: peripheral blood, collected on day 0 of AZD1222 vaccination. The source of these receptors is an adult in good health.

V gene TRBV6-5 combines with J gene TRBJ1-1, with 9 bases matching TRBD1. This CDR3 has 15 residues. J gave up 1 base and V 0 bases, and 0 bases lay outside the gene matches. CDR1 is MNHEY and CDR2 is SVGAGI in the germline V gene. The CDR3 reads CASSYSDRGNTEAFF. CDR3 nucleotides: TGTGCCAGCAGTTACTCGGACAGGGGGAACACTGAAGCTTTCTTT.

V usage is TRBV6-5 and J usage is TRBJ1-4; TRBD1 might be the D (6 bases). From germline, CDR1 is MNHEY and CDR2 SVGAGI. With 0 bases removed from V and 3 bases from J, the gap between germline ends came to 8 bases. The CDR3 runs to 15 residues. This CDR3 reads CASSYSGGPNEKLFF. The CDR3 nucleotides are TGTGCCAGCAGTTACTCAGGGGGACCTAATGAAAAACTGTTTTTT.

V and J are TRBV25-1 and TRBJ1-5; maybe TRBD1 (5 bases). There are 14 residues in the CDR3. Deletions cut 2 bases from V and 3 bases from J, with 8 bases between. Per germline, CDR1 MGHDK and CDR2 SYGVNS. CDR3 in DNA: TGTGCCAGCAGTGAAGGGGGATTCAATCAGCCCCAGCATTTT. Protein sequence: CASSEGGFNQPQHF. Combining the CDR3 with reference TRBV25-1 and TRBJ1-5 gives the whole variable domain EADIYQTPRYLVIGTGKKITLECSQTMGHDKMYWYQQDPGMELHLIHYSYGVNSTEKGDLSSESTVSRIRTEHFPLTLESARPSHTSQYLCASSEGGFNQPQHFGDGTRLSIL.

This chain joins TRBV12-3 or TRBV12-4 and TRBJ2-7; weak D call: TRBD1 (6 bases). The CDR3 is 13 residues long. V shed 6 bases and J shed 6 bases, with 15 bases lying between them. CDR3 nucleotide sequence: TGTGCCAGCAGACCTACAGGGATTGGCGAGCAGTACTTC. As protein: CASRPTGIGEQYF.

J is TRBJ1-3 and V is TRBV18; D is ambiguous. Germline CDR1 and CDR2: KGHSH and LQKENI. V lost 0 bases to trimming and J lost 0 bases, with 12 bases between them. The CDR3 length is 17 residues. The DNA for the CDR3 is TGTGCCAGCTCACCACCGTCACTAGCCGCCTCTGGAAACACCATATATTTT. Protein product: CASSPPSLAASGNTIYF. The entire variable domain, with the rest obtained from reference TRBV18 and TRBJ1-3, is as follows: NAGVMQNPRHLVRRRGQEARLRCSPMKGHSHVYWYRQLPEEGLKFMVYLQKENIIDESGMPKERFSAEFPKEGPSILRIQQVVRGDSAAYFCASSPPSLAASGNTIYFGEGSWLTVV.

This rearrangement joins TRBV20-1 to TRBJ1-1, with unresolved D. CDR3 length: 15 amino acids. V lost 3 bases and J lost 1, with 15 bases in between. The germline V gene encodes CDR1 DFQATT and CDR2 SNEGSKA (reference sequence). The CDR3 loop is CSASVPAVGNTEAFF. CDR3 sequence (DNA): TGCAGTGCTAGTGTCCCAGCGGTTGGGAACACTGAAGCTTTCTTT.

V gene TRBV11-2 combines with J gene TRBJ2-7; the D gene is possibly TRBD2 (5 bases). Trimming pared 5 bases from V and 3 bases from J, leaving 20 bases between. This CDR3 comprises 16 residues. Germline assignment: CDR1 SGHAT and CDR2 FQNNGV. DNA for the CDR3: TGTGCCAGCAGCGCTCGGGGTGCGGCGCTCGGCTACGAGCAGTACTTC. This gives the protein CASSARGAALGYEQYF.

The chain employs TRBV7-9 and TRBJ1-1; TRBD1 agrees at 8 bases. The CDR3 is 14 residues long. Germline loops: CDR1 SEHNR, CDR2 FQNEAQ (reference sequence). With V trimmed by 5 bases and J by 4 bases, 6 bases remained unmatched. The CDR3 loop is CASSAYRGSTEAFF. The CDR3 nucleotides are TGTGCCAGCAGCGCATACAGGGGGTCCACTGAAGCTTTCTTT.

This chain joins TRBV6-5 and TRBJ1-5, with unresolved D. V lost 3 bases and J lost 4, with 10 bases in between. Germline-derived CDR1 and CDR2 are MNHEY and SVGAGI. CDR3 size: 14 residues. The CDR3 loop is CASSYYTTNQPQHF. CDR3 nucleotide sequence: TGTGCCAGCAGTTATTACACAACTAATCAGCCCCAGCATTTT.

This rearrangement joins TRBV11-1 to TRBJ2-7, with D maybe TRBD1 (6 bases). The CDR3 sequence is 14 residues long. The germline V gene encodes CDR1 SGHAT and CDR2 FQDESV (reference sequence). Trimming took off 5 bases at V and 7 bases at J, with 18 bases between the two ends. CDR3 loop: CASSQGLDSGEQYF. The CDR3 DNA follows: TGTGCCAGCAGCCAGGGCCTGGACAGTGGGGAGCAGTACTTC.

This clone was recorded once. The chain uses TRBV2 and TRBJ2-3; D may correspond to TRBD1 or TRBD2 (5 bases each). The V gene lost 4 bases and the J gene lost 1 base, with 15 bases spanning the gap. This CDR3 comprises 16 residues. Per the germline V gene, CDR1 is SNHLY and CDR2 is FYNNEI. DNA for the CDR3: TGTGCCAGCAGTGGACCGGGGCCCGCTGGCACAGATACGCAGTATTTT. It translates to CASSGPGPAGTDTQYF.

The J gene is TRBJ1-6, the V gene TRBV27; D call uncertain. Per the germline V gene, CDR1 is MNHEY and CDR2 is SMNVEV (reference sequence). V lost 10 bases and J 0 bases, leaving 19 bases between the germline ends. The CDR3 consists of 17 residues. The CDR3 region has the DNA TGTGCCACCCCCCCAGACGGGGATAGCTCCTATAATTCACCCCTCCACTTT. Translating gives CATPPDGDSSYNSPLHF.

The chain recombines TRBV12-3 or TRBV12-4 with TRBJ2-7, with D perhaps TRBD2 (6 bases). The CDR3 has 13 amino acids. Trimming took 0 bases from V and 8 from J, leaving 11 bases between them. For the CDR3, the DNA is TGTGCCAGCAGTTTAGCCCGGGGGAGGAAGCAGTACTTC. Translated, it gives CASSLARGRKQYF.

The genes are TRBV25-1 and TRBJ1-2; TRBD1 agrees at 7 bases. Germline V gene sequence: CDR1 MGHDK, CDR2 SYGVNS. The CDR3 extends over 17 amino acids. V dropped 3 bases and J dropped 3; count of bases not matched to a gene: 13. The CDR3 coding sequence is TGTGCCAGCAGTGATTATCCTAACAGGGGAGGTGACTATGGCTACACCTTC. Its protein is CASSDYPNRGGDYGYTF.

V gene TRBV10-3 combines with J gene TRBJ1-2, with D possibly matching TRBD1 (5 bases). V lost 2 bases and J lost 0, with 19 bases in between. From germline, CDR1 is ENHRY and CDR2 SYGVKD. The length of the CDR3 is 18 residues. This CDR3 reads CAISEVLGVEVANYGYTF. CDR3 sequence (DNA): TGTGCCATCAGTGAGGTTTTAGGGGTGGAGGTAGCTAACTATGGCTACACCTTC.

The J gene is TRBJ1-1, the V gene TRBV27; maybe TRBD1 (6 bases). Germline values: CDR1 MNHEY, CDR2 SMNVEV (reference sequence). This CDR3 comprises 17 residues. Trimming removed 0 bases at V and 4 bases at J, with 18 bases between. The CDR3, as DNA: TGTGCCAGCAGTTTATCCTCCTTTAGGGGGTCGAGCACTGAAGCTTTCTTT. It yields the protein CASSLSSFRGSSTEAFF.

The V gene is TRBV6-5, the J gene TRBJ2-5; possibly TRBD1 for D (6 bases). Trimming took off 4 bases at V and 1 base at J, with 13 bases between the two ends. The CDR3 consists of 15 residues. The germline V gene encodes CDR1 MNHEY and CDR2 SVGAGI. The CDR3 is CASSSSGTPQETQYF. CDR3 nucleotide sequence: TGTGCCAGCAGTTCCTCCGGGACACCCCAAGAGACCCAGTACTTC.

The chain employs TRBV7-2 and TRBJ2-7; no firm D call. Per the germline V gene, CDR1 is SGHTA and CDR2 is FQGNSA. There are 14 residues in the CDR3. Trimming left V 0 bases short and J 2 bases short, with 8 bases between. CDR3 region: CASSLARLAYEQYF. In DNA form, the CDR3 reads TGTGCCAGCAGCTTAGCCCGACTGGCCTACGAGCAGTACTTC.